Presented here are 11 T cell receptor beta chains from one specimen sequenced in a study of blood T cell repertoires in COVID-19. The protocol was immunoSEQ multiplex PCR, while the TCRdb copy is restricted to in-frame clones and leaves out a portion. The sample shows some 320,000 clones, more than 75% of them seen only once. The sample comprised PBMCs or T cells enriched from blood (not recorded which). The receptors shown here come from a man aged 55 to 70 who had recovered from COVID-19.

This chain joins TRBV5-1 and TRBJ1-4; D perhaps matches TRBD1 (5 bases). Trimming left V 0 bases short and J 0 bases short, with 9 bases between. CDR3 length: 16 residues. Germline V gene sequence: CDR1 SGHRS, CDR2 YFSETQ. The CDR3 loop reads CASSLAGHATNEKLFF. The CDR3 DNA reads TGCGCCAGCAGCTTGGCTGGACATGCAACTAATGAAAAACTGTTTTTT.

CDR3 in amino acids: CASSFSGTGGFEQYF. The DNA for the CDR3 is TGTGCCAGCAGCTTCTCCGGGACAGGGGGCTTCGAGCAGTACTTC. This rearrangement joins TRBV11-3 to TRBJ2-7, with 12 nucleotides matching TRBD1. The CDR3 runs to 15 residues. Germline CDR1 reads SGHNT; CDR2 reads YENEEA. Trimming removed 3 bases from V and 6 bases from J; junction bases left unmatched: 6.

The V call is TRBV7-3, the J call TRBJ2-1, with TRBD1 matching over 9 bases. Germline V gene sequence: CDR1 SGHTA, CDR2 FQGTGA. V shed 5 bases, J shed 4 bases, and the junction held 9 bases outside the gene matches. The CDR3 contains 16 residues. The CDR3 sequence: CASSLNPGQGYNEQFF. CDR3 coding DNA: TGTGCCAGCAGCCTGAACCCGGGACAGGGTTACAATGAGCAGTTCTTC.

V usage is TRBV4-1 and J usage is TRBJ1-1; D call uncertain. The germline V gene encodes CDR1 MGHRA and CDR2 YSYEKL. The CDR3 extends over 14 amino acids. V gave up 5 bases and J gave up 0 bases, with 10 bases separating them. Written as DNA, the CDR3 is TGCGCCAGCAGCTGGGCGTCCATGAACACTGAAGCTTTCTTT. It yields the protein CASSWASMNTEAFF.

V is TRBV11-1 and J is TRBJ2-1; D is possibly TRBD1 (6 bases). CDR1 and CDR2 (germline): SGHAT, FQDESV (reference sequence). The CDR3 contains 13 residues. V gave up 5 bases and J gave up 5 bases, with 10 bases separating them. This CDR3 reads CASSLGQNNEQFF. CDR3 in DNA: TGTGCCAGCAGCCTGGGACAAAACAATGAGCAGTTCTTC.

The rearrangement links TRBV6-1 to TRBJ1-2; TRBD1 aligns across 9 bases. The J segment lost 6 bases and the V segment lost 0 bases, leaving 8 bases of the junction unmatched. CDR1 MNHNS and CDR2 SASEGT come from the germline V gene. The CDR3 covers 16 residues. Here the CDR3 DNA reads TGTGCCAGCAGTGAAGCGCTTACCCGGACAGGGGATGGCTACACCTTC. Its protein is CASSEALTRTGDGYTF.

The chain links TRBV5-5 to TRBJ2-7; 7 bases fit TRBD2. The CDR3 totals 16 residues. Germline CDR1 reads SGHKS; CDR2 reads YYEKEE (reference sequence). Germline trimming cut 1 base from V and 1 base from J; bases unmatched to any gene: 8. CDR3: CASSLIWREPSYEQYF. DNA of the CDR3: TGTGCCAGCAGCTTGATCTGGCGGGAGCCATCCTACGAGCAGTACTTC.

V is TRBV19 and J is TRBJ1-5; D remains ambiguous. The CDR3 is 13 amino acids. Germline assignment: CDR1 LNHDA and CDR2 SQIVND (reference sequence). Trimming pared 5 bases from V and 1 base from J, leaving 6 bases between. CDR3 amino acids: CASSEFSNQPQHF. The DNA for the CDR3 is TGTGCCAGTAGTGAGTTCAGCAATCAGCCCCAGCATTTT.

DNA for the CDR3: TGTGCCAGCAGCTCCCAGGGATACCCCGACGAGCAGTACTTC. Its translation: CASSSQGYPDEQYF. The chain carries TRBV5-4 and TRBJ2-7, with D perhaps matching TRBD1 (5 bases). In germline, CDR1 is SGHNT, CDR2 YYREEE (reference sequence). CDR3 size: 14 residues. Trimming cost V 3 bases and J 5 bases, with 15 bases left between them.

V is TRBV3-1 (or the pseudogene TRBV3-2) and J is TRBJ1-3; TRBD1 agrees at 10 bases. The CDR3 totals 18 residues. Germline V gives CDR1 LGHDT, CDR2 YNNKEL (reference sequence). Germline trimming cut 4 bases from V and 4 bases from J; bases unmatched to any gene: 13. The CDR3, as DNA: TGTGCCAGCAGCCCCTATTCCGGGACAGGGGTTGGAGGAAACACCATATATTTT. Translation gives CASSPYSGTGVGGNTIYF.

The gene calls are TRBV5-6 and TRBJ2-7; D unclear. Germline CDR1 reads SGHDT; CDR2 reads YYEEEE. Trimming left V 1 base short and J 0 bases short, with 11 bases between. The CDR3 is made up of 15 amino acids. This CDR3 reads CASSLWAVNSYEQYF. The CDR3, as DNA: TGTGCCAGCAGCTTGTGGGCAGTTAACTCCTACGAGCAGTACTTC.